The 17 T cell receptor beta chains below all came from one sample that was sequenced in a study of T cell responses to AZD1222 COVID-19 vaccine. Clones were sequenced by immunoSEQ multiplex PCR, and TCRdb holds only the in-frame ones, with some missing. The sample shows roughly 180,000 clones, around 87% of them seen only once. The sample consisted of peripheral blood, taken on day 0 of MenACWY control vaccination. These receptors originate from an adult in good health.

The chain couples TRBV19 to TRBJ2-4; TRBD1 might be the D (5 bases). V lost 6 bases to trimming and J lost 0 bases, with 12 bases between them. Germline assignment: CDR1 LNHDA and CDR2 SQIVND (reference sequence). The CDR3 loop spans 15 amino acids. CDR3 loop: CASSLQGKAKNIQYF. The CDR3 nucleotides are TGTGCCAGTAGCCTCCAGGGAAAAGCCAAAAACATTCAGTACTTC.

In DNA, the CDR3 is TGTGCCAGCAGTCCCATAGCGGGGGGCGGCACAGATACGCAGTATTTT. This translates into CASSPIAGGGTDTQYF. V gene TRBV28 combines with J gene TRBJ2-3; 10 bases line up with TRBD2. The CDR3 consists of 16 residues. V trimming: 5 bases; J trimming: 1 base; junction bases outside the gene matches: 6. Germline V gene sequence: CDR1 MDHEN, CDR2 SYDVKM.

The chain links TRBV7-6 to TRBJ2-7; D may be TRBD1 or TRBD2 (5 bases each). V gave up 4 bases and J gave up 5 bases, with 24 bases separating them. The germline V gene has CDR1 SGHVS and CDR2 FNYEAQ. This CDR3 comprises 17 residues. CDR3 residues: CASSSGTSPGAVNEQYF. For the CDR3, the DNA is TGTGCCAGCAGCTCAGGGACCTCACCTGGAGCCGTTAACGAGCAGTACTTC.

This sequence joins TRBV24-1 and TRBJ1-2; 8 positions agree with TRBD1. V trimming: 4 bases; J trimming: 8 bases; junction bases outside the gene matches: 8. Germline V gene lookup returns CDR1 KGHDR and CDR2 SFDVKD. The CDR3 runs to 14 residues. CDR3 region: CATSDQDRGGGYTF. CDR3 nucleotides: TGTGCCACCAGTGACCAAGACAGGGGAGGAGGCTACACCTTC.

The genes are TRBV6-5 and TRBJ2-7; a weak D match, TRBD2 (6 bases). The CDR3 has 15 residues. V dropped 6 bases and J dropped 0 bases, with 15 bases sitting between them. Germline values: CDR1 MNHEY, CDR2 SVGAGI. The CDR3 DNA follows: TGTGCCAGCAGGGAGACGGGACTTAGCTCCTACGAGCAGTACTTC. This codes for CASRETGLSSYEQYF.

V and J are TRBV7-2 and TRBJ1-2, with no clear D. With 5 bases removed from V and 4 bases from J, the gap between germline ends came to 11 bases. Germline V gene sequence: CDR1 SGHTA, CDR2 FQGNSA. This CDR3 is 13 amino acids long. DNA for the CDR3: TGTGCCAGCAGCGGTACGGGAACCTATGGCTACACCTTC. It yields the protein CASSGTGTYGYTF.

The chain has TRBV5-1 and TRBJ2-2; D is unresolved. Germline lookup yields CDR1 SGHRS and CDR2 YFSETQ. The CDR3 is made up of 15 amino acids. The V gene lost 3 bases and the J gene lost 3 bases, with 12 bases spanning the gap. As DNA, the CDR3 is TGCGCCAGCAGCTCTGTAGTTGTCGACACCGGGGAGCTGTTTTTT. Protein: CASSSVVVDTGELFF. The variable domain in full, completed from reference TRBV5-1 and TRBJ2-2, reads KAGVTQTPRYLIKTRGQQVTLSCSPISGHRSVSWYQQTPGQGLQFLFEYFSETQRNKGNFPGRFSGRQFSNSRSEMNVSTLELGDSALYLCASSSVVVDTGELFFGEGSRLTVL.

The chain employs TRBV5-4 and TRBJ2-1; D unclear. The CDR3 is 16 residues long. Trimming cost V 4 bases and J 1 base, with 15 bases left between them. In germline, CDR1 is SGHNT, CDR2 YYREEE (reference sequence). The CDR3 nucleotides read TGTGCCAGCAGCGGGGTAGGCCTGGATTCCTACAATGAGCAGTTCTTC. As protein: CASSGVGLDSYNEQFF.

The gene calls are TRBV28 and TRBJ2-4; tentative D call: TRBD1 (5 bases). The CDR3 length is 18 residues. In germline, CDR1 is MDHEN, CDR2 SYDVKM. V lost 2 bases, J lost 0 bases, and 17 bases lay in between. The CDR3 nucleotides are TGTGCCAGCAGTTTAACCCCGGGTCGACAGCTAGCCAAAAACATTCAGTACTTC. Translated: CASSLTPGRQLAKNIQYF.

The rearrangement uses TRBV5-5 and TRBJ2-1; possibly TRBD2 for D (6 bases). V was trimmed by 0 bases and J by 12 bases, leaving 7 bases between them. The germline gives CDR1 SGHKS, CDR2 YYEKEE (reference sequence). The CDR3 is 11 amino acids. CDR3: CASSLVGGQFF. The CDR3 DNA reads TGTGCCAGCAGCTTGGTGGGGGGGCAGTTCTTC.

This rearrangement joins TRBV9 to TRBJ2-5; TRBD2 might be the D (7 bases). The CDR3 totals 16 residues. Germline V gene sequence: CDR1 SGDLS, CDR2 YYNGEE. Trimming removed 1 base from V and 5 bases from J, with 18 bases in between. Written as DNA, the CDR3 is TGTGCCAGCAGCGTACGCACGGGGGGCCTTGGGGAGACCCAGTACTTC. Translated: CASSVRTGGLGETQYF.

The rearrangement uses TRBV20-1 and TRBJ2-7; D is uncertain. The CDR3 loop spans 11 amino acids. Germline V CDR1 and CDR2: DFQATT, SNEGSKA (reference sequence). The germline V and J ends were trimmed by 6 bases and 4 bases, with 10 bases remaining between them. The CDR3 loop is CSANSKYEQYF. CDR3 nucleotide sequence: TGCAGTGCAAACTCGAAGTACGAGCAGTACTTC.

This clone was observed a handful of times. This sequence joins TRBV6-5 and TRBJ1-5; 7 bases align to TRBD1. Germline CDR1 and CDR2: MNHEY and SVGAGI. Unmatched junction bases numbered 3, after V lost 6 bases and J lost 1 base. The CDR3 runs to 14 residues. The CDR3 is CASSGQVSNQPQHF. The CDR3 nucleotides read TGTGCCAGCAGCGGACAGGTGAGCAATCAGCCCCAGCATTTT.

DNA for the CDR3: TGTGCCAGCAGCGCCCCGGGGAGCGGGAGTGCAGATACGCAGTATTTT. Amino acid sequence: CASSAPGSGSADTQYF. This chain joins TRBV9 and TRBJ2-3; 8 bases line up with TRBD2. The V segment lost 3 bases and the J segment 4 bases; nucleotides outside the gene matches: 10. This CDR3 has 16 residues. CDR1 is SGDLS and CDR2 is YYNGEE in the germline V gene. Full variable domain (outside the CDR3, taken from reference TRBV9 and TRBJ2-3): DSGVTQTPKHLITATGQRVTLRCSPRSGDLSVYWYQQSLDQGLQFLIQYYNGEERAKGNILERFSAQQFPDLHSELNLSSLELGDSALYFCASSAPGSGSADTQYFGPGTRLTVL.

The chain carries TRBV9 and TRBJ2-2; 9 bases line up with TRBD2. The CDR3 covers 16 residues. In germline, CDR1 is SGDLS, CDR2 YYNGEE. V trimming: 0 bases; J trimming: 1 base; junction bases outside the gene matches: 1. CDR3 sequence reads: CASSVETSGNTGELFF. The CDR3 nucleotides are TGTGCCAGCAGCGTAGAGACTAGCGGGAACACCGGGGAGCTGTTTTTT.

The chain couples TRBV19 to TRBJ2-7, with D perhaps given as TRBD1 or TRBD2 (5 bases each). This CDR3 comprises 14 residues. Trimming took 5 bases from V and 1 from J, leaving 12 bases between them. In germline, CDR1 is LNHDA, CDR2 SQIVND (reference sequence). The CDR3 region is CASSRGTASYEQYF. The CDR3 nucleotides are TGTGCCAGTAGTCGTGGGACGGCTTCCTACGAGCAGTACTTC.

The CDR3 sequence is CASSSGRVNTEAFF. In DNA form, the CDR3 reads TGTGCCAGCAGTTCTGGCAGGGTGAACACTGAAGCTTTCTTT. The chain uses TRBV27 and TRBJ1-1; perhaps TRBD1 as D (5 bases). Germline V gene data show CDR1 as MNHEY and CDR2 as SMNVEV (reference sequence). The V end was cut by 4 bases, the J end by 0 bases, with 9 bases between. The CDR3 length is 14 residues.